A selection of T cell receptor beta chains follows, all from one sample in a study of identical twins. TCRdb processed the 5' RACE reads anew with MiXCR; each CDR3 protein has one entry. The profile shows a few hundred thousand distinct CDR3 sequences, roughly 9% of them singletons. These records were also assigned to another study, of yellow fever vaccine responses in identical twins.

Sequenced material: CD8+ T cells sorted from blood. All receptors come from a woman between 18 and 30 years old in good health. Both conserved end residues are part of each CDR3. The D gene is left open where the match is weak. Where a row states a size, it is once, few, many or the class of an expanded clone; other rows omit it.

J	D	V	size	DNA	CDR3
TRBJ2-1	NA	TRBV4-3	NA	TGCGCCAGCAGCCAAGATAAACGGGGGAATGAGCAGTTCTTC	CASSQDKRGNEQFF
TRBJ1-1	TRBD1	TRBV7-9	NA	TGTGCCAGCAGCTTATTAGGGGGCGCAGCAAACACTGAAGCTTTCTTT	CASSLLGGAANTEAFF
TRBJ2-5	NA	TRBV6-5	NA	TGTGCCAGCAGTTACTCGCCCGAGTGGAACCAAGAGACCCAGTACTTC	CASSYSPEWNQETQYF
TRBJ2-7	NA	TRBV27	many	TGTGCCAGCAGTTATGAGTGGGGGACTTACGAGCAGTACTTC	CASSYEWGTYEQYF
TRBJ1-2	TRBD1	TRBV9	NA	TGTGCCAGCAGCGGGGGACGCAGGGGGTCTAACTATGGCTACACCTTC	CASSGGRRGSNYGYTF
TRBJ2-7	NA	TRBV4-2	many	TGTGCCAGCAGCCAAGCGCTAGCCGGTTCCTACGAGCAGTACTTC	CASSQALAGSYEQYF
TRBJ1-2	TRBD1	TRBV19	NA	TGTGCCAGTAGTTTCGGGACAGGGGGATTTGGCTACACCTTC	CASSFGTGGFGYTF
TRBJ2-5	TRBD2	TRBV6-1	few	TGTGCCAGCATCGGGACTAGCGGAGAGACCCAGTACTTC	CASIGTSGETQYF
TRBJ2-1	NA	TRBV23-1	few	TGCGCCAGCAGTCGAGGGTTTCGGACAGCAGGCAGGAGATCCTACAATGAGCAGTTCTTC	CASSRGFRTAGRRSYNEQFF
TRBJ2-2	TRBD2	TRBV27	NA	TGTGCCAGCAGCGCGGGGACTAGAGCCGGAGAGCTGTTTTTT	CASSAGTRAGELFF
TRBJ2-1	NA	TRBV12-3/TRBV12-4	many	TGTGCCAGCAGTTTCGCTAGTTCCAATGAGCAGTTCTTC	CASSFASSNEQFF
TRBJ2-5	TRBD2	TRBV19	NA	TGTGCCAGTAGGGGATCCGAGCGGGGGCTACAAGAGACCCAGTACTTC	CASRGSERGLQETQYF
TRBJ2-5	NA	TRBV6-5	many	TGTGCCAGCAGTTACCGGGGCCAGGGGCCTAGGGAGACCCAGTACTTC	CASSYRGQGPRETQYF
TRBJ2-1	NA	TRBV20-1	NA	TGCAGTGCGCCTGATAGCGGAGCCTCCTACAATGAGCAGTTCTTC	CSAPDSGASYNEQFF
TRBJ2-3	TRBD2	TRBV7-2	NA	TGTGCCAGCAGCCTGGGGACTAGCGGGACTAGCACAGATACGCAGTATTTT	CASSLGTSGTSTDTQYF
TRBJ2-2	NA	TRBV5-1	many	TGCGCCAGCAGCTTTTTACAGGGAATCACCGGGGAGCTGTTTTTT	CASSFLQGITGELFF